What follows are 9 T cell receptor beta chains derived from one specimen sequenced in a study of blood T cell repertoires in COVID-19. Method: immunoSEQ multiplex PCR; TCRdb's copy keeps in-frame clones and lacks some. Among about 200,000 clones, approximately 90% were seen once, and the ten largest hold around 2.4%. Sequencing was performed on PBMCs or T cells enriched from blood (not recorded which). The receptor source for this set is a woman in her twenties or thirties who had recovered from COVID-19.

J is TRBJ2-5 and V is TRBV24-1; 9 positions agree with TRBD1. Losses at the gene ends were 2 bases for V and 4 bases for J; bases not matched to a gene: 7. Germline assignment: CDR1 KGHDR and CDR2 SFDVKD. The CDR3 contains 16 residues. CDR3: CATSDSADRGTETQYF. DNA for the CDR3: TGTGCCACCAGTGATTCCGCCGACAGGGGGACAGAGACCCAGTACTTC.

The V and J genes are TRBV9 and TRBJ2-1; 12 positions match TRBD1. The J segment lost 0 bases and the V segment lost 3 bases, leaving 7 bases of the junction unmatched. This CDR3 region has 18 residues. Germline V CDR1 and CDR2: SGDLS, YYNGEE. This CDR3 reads CASSGRDRGPSSYNEQFF. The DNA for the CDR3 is TGTGCCAGCAGCGGCCGGGACAGGGGGCCCAGCTCCTACAATGAGCAGTTCTTC.

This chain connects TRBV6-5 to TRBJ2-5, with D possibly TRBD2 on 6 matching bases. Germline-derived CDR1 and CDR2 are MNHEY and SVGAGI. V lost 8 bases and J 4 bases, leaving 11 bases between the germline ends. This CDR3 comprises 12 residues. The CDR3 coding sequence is TGTGCCAGCTCCTCGGAGGGAGAGACCCAGTACTTC. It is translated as CASSSEGETQYF.

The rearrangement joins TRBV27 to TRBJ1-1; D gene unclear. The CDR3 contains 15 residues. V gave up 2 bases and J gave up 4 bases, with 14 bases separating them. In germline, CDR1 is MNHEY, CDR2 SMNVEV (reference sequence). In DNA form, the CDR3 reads TGTGCCAGCAGTTTACTTGAGAGGTTGGGCACTGAAGCTTTCTTT. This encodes CASSLLERLGTEAFF.

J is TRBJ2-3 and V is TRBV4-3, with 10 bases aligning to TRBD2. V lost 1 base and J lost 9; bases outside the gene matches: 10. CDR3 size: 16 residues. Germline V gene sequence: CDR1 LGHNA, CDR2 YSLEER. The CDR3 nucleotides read TGCGCCAGCAGCCAAGGTCCCGGGACTAGCGAGAGAACGCAGTATTTT. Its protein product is CASSQGPGTSERTQYF.

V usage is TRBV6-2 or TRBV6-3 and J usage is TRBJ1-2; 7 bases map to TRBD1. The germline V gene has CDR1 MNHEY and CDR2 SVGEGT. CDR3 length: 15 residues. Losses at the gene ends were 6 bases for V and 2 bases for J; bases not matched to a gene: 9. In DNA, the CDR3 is TGTGCCAGCAGCGCTAGGCTACAGGGGAACTATGGCTACACCTTC. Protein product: CASSARLQGNYGYTF.

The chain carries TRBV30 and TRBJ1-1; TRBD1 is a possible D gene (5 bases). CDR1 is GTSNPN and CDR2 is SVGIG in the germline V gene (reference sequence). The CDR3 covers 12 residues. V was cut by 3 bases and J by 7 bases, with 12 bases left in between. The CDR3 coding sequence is TGTGCCTGGAGGGGGCCAGGCGGTGAAGCTTTCTTT. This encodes CAWRGPGGEAFF.

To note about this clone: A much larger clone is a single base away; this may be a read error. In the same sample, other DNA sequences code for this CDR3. DNA of the CDR3: TGTGCCAGCAGCTTCGGACAGGGAAGTGAAAAACTGTTTTTT. It translates to CASSFGQGSEKLFF. The genes are TRBV5-8 and TRBJ1-4; TRBD1 agrees at 8 bases. The V gene's germline CDR1 is SGHTS and CDR2 YDEGEE. This CDR3 region has 14 residues. The ends lost 2 bases at V and 7 bases at J; junction bases unmatched: 4.

The CDR3 protein is CASSQDSGRTSEAFF. CDR3 sequence (DNA): TGCGCCAGCAGCCAAGATTCAGGTCGAACAAGTGAAGCTTTCTTT. The V call is TRBV4-1, the J call TRBJ1-1, with D uncertain. V gave up 0 bases and J gave up 7 bases, with 15 bases separating them. CDR1 and CDR2 (germline): MGHRA, YSYEKL. The CDR3 extends over 15 amino acids.